These 17 T cell receptor beta chains were sequenced from one sample in a study of cytomegalovirus exposure and HLA in healthy donors. Profiling relied on immunoSEQ multiplex PCR, and the TCRdb table lists in-frame clones only, not all of them. The sample holds around 110,000 clones, around 89% seen once. Sequenced: PBMCs. The receptors were gathered from a woman younger than 35 in good health and CMV-seropositive.

The V and J genes are TRBV7-7 and TRBJ2-7, with 11 nucleotides matching TRBD2. CDR1 and CDR2 (germline): SSHAT, FNYEAQ (reference sequence). V shed 1 base and J 4 bases; nucleotides not matched to a gene: 15. The CDR3 has 19 residues. The CDR3 nucleotides are TGTGCCAGCAGCTTAGGTTTCCCAGTTAGCGGGGGGGTTTCGTACGAGCAGTACGTC. Protein: CASSLGFPVSGGVSYEQYV.

This chain links TRBV2 with TRBJ1-5; 10 positions agree with TRBD1. CDR1 and CDR2 (germline): SNHLY, FYNNEI. The CDR3 length is 14 residues. After removal of 6 bases from V and 6 bases from J, the junction contained 5 bases not matched to a gene. For the CDR3, the DNA is TGTGCCAGCAGGGACAGGGGGGAGGGTCAGCCCCAGCATTTT. It encodes CASRDRGEGQPQHF.

In its sample, this clone was seen once. The chain combines TRBV6-4 with TRBJ2-3, with 13 bases that match TRBD2. The CDR3 is made up of 15 amino acids. CDR1 and CDR2 from the germline V gene are MRHNA and SNTAGT. Trimming cost V 6 bases and J 3 bases; bases outside gene matches: 3. The DNA for the CDR3 is TGTGCCAGCAGCACTAGCGGGGGGGCAACAGATACGCAGTATTTT. Protein: CASSTSGGATDTQYF.

This chain uses TRBV5-6 with TRBJ2-2; D possibly corresponds to TRBD2 (5 bases). The CDR3 length is 15 residues. V lost 4 bases to trimming and J lost 2 bases, with 12 bases between them. Per the germline V gene, CDR1 is SGHDT and CDR2 is YYEEEE. The CDR3 DNA follows: TGTGCCAGCAGCGCAACCGGGATTAACACCGGGGAGCTGTTTTTT. Amino acids: CASSATGINTGELFF.

The gene calls are TRBV6-4 and TRBJ2-3; 9 bases match TRBD1. From germline, CDR1 is MRHNA and CDR2 SNTAGT. J gave up 4 bases and V 3 bases, and 8 bases lay outside the gene matches. The CDR3 is made up of 16 amino acids. CDR3 protein: CASSEIPGQGADTQYF. CDR3 nucleotides: TGTGCCAGCAGTGAGATTCCGGGACAGGGAGCAGATACGCAGTATTTT.

The chain joins TRBV11-3 to TRBJ2-2; 10 nucleotides agree with TRBD1. The V gene's germline CDR1 is SGHNT and CDR2 YENEEA. This CDR3 is 16 amino acids long. The V segment lost 4 bases and the J segment 4 bases; nucleotides outside the gene matches: 6. Here the CDR3 DNA reads TGTGCCAGCAGCTCCTGGGACAGGGGAGGCACCGGGGAGCTGTTTTTT. Translating it yields CASSSWDRGGTGELFF.

The chain links TRBV6-4 to TRBJ2-3; D is possibly TRBD2 (5 bases). The CDR3 runs 15 residues. Trimming stripped 2 bases from V and 4 bases from J, with 13 bases between. Germline assignment: CDR1 MRHNA and CDR2 SNTAGT. CDR3 nucleotide sequence: TGTGCCAGCAGTGACGGTAGTGTGGAGGCAGATACGCAGTATTTT. This encodes CASSDGSVEADTQYF.

Worth noting for this clone: The identical CDR3 is also encoded by other nucleotide sequences in the sample. V and J are TRBV9 and TRBJ1-1, with D unclear. Trimming took off 0 bases at V and 0 bases at J, with 6 bases between the two ends. The germline CDR1 and CDR2 sequences are SGDLS and YYNGEE. The CDR3 consists of 14 residues. The CDR3 bases are TGTGCCAGCAGCGTAGGTCAGATGAACACTGAAGCTTTCTTT. Protein sequence: CASSVGQMNTEAFF. Variable domain in full (rest from reference TRBV9 and TRBJ1-1): DSGVTQTPKHLITATGQRVTLRCSPRSGDLSVYWYQQSLDQGLQFLIQYYNGEERAKGNILERFSAQQFPDLHSELNLSSLELGDSALYFCASSVGQMNTEAFFGQGTRLTVV.

The rearrangement joins TRBV4-1 to TRBJ1-2, with 9 positions matching TRBD1. The ends lost 0 bases at V and 7 bases at J; junction bases unmatched: 6. Looked up from germline, CDR1 is MGHRA and CDR2 is YSYEKL. CDR3 length equals 15 residues. DNA for the CDR3: TGCGCCAGCAGCCAAGACGAGACAGGGGGAGGTGGCTACACCTTC. Protein: CASSQDETGGGGYTF.

The chain is built from TRBV27 and TRBJ1-5; D gene ambiguous. Germline CDR1 and CDR2: MNHEY and SMNVEV (reference sequence). The V end was cut by 3 bases, the J end by 4 bases, with 13 bases between. The length of the CDR3 is 15 residues. CDR3 nucleotides: TGTGCCAGCAGTTTGAAGGCGCGGGTGAATCAGCCCCAGCATTTT. Its protein is CASSLKARVNQPQHF.

The table lists this clone with a count of one. This chain links TRBV28 with TRBJ2-2; D is perhaps TRBD1 (7 bases). V lost 2 bases, J lost 3 bases, and 10 bases lay in between. CDR1 MDHEN and CDR2 SYDVKM come from the germline V gene. The CDR3 loop spans 15 amino acids. CDR3 region: CASSLDREDTGELFF. CDR3 bases: TGTGCCAGCAGTTTAGACAGGGAGGACACCGGGGAGCTGTTTTTT.

The rearrangement joins TRBV9 to TRBJ2-7; 7 nucleotides align to TRBD2. Germline V gene lookup returns CDR1 SGDLS and CDR2 YYNGEE. This CDR3 is 16 amino acids long. V was pared by 0 bases and J by 0 bases, with 6 bases of the junction left unmatched. The CDR3 spells CASSVAGGFLSYEQYF. The CDR3 nucleotides read TGTGCCAGCAGCGTAGCGGGGGGTTTCCTCTCCTACGAGCAGTACTTC.

The chain employs TRBV19 and TRBJ2-7, with 9 bases matching TRBD1. J gave up 2 bases and V 8 bases, and 7 bases lay outside the gene matches. Germline V gives CDR1 LNHDA, CDR2 SQIVND (reference sequence). The CDR3 sequence is 14 residues long. The DNA for the CDR3 is TGTGCCAGTGTATCCGGGACAGGGCCCTACGAGCAGTACTTC. Protein product: CASVSGTGPYEQYF.

The V and J genes are TRBV20-1 and TRBJ2-2; unclear D gene. V was clipped by 6 bases and J by 7 bases, with 9 bases between them. The CDR3 sequence is 11 residues long. The germline V gene encodes CDR1 DFQATT and CDR2 SNEGSKA (reference sequence). As DNA, the CDR3 is TGCAGTGCAGTAGAACTCGGGGAGCTGTTTTTT. Protein sequence: CSAVELGELFF.

This rearrangement joins TRBV5-6 to TRBJ2-7; TRBD1 aligns across 8 bases. The CDR3 runs 16 residues. J lost 4 bases, V lost 4 bases, and 13 bases had no gene match. Germline V gene lookup returns CDR1 SGHDT and CDR2 YYEEEE. Here the CDR3 DNA reads TGTGCCAGCAGCAGGGGGGACAGGAATATGGGGTACGAGCAGTACGTC. Its translation: CASSRGDRNMGYEQYV.

The chain carries TRBV19 and TRBJ1-1, with 9 bases matching TRBD1. CDR3 length: 14 residues. Germline CDR1 reads LNHDA; CDR2 reads SQIVND (reference sequence). J gave up 5 bases and V 10 bases, and 11 bases lay outside the gene matches. CDR3 bases: TGTGCCACCCGCGCCGGGACAGGGTTGACTGAAGCTTTCTTT. This translates into CATRAGTGLTEAFF.

This clone has only one observation. CDR3 sequence: CASSEWGDSDYGYTF. As DNA, the CDR3 is TGTGCCAGCAGTGAATGGGGGGATTCGGACTATGGCTACACCTTC. The rearrangement joins TRBV25-1 to TRBJ1-2, with D maybe TRBD1 (5 bases). The ends were cut back, 1 base at V and 3 bases at J, with 12 bases in the middle. In germline, CDR1 is MGHDK, CDR2 SYGVNS. CDR3 length: 15 residues.